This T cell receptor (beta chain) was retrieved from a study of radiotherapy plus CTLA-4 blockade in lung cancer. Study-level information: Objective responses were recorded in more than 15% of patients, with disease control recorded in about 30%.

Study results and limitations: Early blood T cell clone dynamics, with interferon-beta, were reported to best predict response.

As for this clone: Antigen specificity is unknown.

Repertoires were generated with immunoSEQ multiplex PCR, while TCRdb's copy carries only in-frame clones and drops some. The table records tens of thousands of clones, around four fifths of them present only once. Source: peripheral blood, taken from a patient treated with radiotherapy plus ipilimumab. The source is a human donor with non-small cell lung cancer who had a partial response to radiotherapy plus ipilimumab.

Written as DNA, the CDR3 is TGTGCCAGCAGCCAATTGACAGGGAACGGCAGGGAGCAGTTCTTC. Its translation: CASSQLTGNGREQFF. The rearrangement links TRBV2 to TRBJ2-1, with 7 bases that match TRBD1. Germline V CDR1 and CDR2: SNHLY, FYNNEI. V lost 6 bases, J lost 10 bases, and 15 bases stayed unmatched. The CDR3 length is 15 residues.